This T cell receptor beta chain was profiled in a study of STAT3 mutations in large granular lymphocyte leukemia (dated by TCRdb to between 2018 and 2020). With respect to the entire study: In roughly half of the longitudinally sequenced T-LGLL patients, canonical activating STAT3 mutations were detected. One or more immunosuppressive therapy regimens were given to more than half of T-LGLL patients, and hematologic response was seen in around 36% of the treated patients. To reconstruct clonal hierarchy and dynamics, serial deep sequencing of TCRbeta CDR3 and STAT3 was performed in patients with T-cell large granular lymphocyte leukemia. From an initial cohort of approximately 190 LGL patients, approximately 17 representative T-LGLL cases were picked for longitudinal TCRbeta and STAT3 sequencing. As controls within the study, a couple of patients with natural killer LGL leukemia were also sequenced longitudinally. For each patient, sequencing was performed at an average of around 4 time points, with a range of 2 to 8 samplings. Here is what the overall study found, with its caveats: Linking therapy response to changes in TCR clonal burden was complicated by variable intervals between samplings and by differing treatment regimens. Because codominant clonotypes persisted in some patients, a small but highly pathogenic clone may have been missed. Dominant TCR clone burden was found to exceed STAT3 mutant burden in several patients, suggesting that STAT3 mutation arose secondarily within a pre-expanded clone. In about 35% of the 18 patients, TCR clonotype switching occurred after therapy, and every newly emerging clone was STAT3 wild type. All T-LGLL patients had at least one immunodominant TCRbeta clonotype, and roughly half had multiple immunodominant subclonotypes. Because no samples were available when a clone first appeared, clonal expansion had to be inferred from samplings taken at other points.

DNA was extracted from blood mononuclear cells, with the same DNA used for both TCR and STAT3 sequencing. An Illumina MiSeq was used to sequence the TCRbeta libraries, yielding an average of roughly 41,000 productive templates per sample. TCRbeta CDR3 libraries were generated with the immunoSEQ assay using multiplex PCR amplification. The authors' pipeline ran thus. Repertoire diversity was calculated as previously defined, with values near 0 taken to indicate extremely monoclonal samples. TCRdb took this table from immuneACCESS and kept in-frame rearrangements with V and J called. Such tables lack part of the clones; where checked against another copy, unresolved V genes explain under half of the gap, and the rest is unexplained. The V and J calls and clone size are taken from that table; D and trimming were inferred from the DNA. This sample comprises 15,000 or so clones, approximately 91% of them detected only once. Under 9% of the sample is held by the ten biggest clonotypes.

On this clone: Its binding antigen is unknown. No much larger clone is present one base from it, and per-base qualities are unavailable.

In the germline V gene, CDR1 corresponds to SGHRS and CDR2 to YFSETQ. The CDR3 covers 13 residues, taking in both the cysteine and the phenylalanine. Of all the DNA, just the CDR3 is kept, 39 bases in frame from base 1. V and J lose 4 bases and 3 bases, and a span of 11 bases separates them. The chain was built from TRBV5-1 and TRBJ2-7, with the D gene not clear enough to name. This clonotype originated in a woman aged 45-59 years with T-cell large granular lymphocyte leukemia. Some clones in this sample may be carry-over from other donors' samples. The age is the age at diagnosis. Sequences were obtained from peripheral blood mononuclear cells. DNA sequence: TGCGCCAGCAGCCCCCAGGCGAACTACGAGCAGTACTTC. The encoded protein is CASSPQANYEQYF.